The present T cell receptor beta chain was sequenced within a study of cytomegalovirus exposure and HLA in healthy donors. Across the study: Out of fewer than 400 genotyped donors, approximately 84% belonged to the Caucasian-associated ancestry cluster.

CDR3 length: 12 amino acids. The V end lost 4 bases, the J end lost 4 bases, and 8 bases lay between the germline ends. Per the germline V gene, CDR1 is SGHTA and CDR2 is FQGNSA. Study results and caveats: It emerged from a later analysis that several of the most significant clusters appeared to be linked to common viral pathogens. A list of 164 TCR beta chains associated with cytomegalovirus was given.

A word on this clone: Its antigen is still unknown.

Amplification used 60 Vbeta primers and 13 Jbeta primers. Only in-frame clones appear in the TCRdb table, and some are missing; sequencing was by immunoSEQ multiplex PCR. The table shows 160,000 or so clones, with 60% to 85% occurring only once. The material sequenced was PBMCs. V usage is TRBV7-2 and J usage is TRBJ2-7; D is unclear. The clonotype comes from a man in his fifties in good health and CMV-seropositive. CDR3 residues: CASSSLGYEQYF. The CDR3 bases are TGTGCCAGCAGCTCCCTCGGGTACGAGCAGTACTTC.